This TCR beta chain was sequenced for a study of blood T cell repertoires in COVID-19. Background on the study: Samples of COVID-19 (acute and convalescent) were obtained from the United States, Italy and Spain. Sources were T cells, B-cell-depleted T cells, or PBMCs; the material itself was cDNA or gDNA.

Authors' processing steps: The authors estimated nucleated cell counts from reference gene primer amplification. Measured with immunoSEQ multiplex PCR; TCRdb has only the in-frame clones, and not every one. D and trimming come from the DNA, and the V and J calls and clone size come from that table. The sample has over 12,000 clones; 85% to 95% are singletons. The V segment lost 3 bases and the J segment 7 bases; nucleotides outside the gene matches: 3. The CDR3 runs 14 residues. The germline V gene encodes CDR1 MNHEY and CDR2 SVGAGI. V gene TRBV6-5 combines with J gene TRBJ1-4, with 9 bases aligning to TRBD1. The origin of this receptor is a human donor with active COVID-19. The donor label of this sample is uncertain. Sample: peripheral blood. The CDR3 reads CASSYLTGGEKLFF. CDR3 in DNA: TGTGCCAGCAGTTATTTGACAGGGGGTGAAAAACTGTTTTTT.